This TCR beta chain was sequenced during a study of control samples from healthy donors and cancer patients. This clone was counted once. The repertoire was sequenced with immunoSEQ multiplex PCR; TCRdb's copy has only in-frame clones and lacks some. Of around 80,000 clones listed, around 93% are singletons. V was trimmed by 3 bases and J by 0 bases, leaving 7 bases between them. This CDR3 has 15 amino acids. Germline CDR1 is SGDLS and CDR2 is YYNGEE. Source material: blood. This TCR came from a woman aged 25-40 years in good health. The rearrangement joins TRBV9 to TRBJ2-6; D uncertain. The CDR3 nucleotides read TGTGCCAGCAGCGGCAGTCACTCTGGGGCCAACGTCCTGACTTTC. This translates into CASSGSHSGANVLTF.